A selection of T cell receptor beta chains follows, all from one sample in a study of cytomegalovirus exposure and HLA in healthy donors. Libraries were prepared by immunoSEQ multiplex PCR; TCRdb keeps only in-frame clonotypes and omits some of them. The sample has 95,000 to 150,000 clones, less than 80% seen once; the top ten hold 3.3%. Input material: PBMCs. The receptors stem from a woman in her fifties or sixties in good health and CMV-seronegative. The CDR3 runs from the conserved cysteine through the conserved F or W. A D gene is named only where the DNA matches it firmly.

d_call: NA; cdr3_length: 15; j_call: TRBJ2-1; v_call: TRBV9; cdr3_aa: CASSVGASDYNEQFF
d_call: NA; cdr3_length: 17; j_call: TRBJ2-6; v_call: TRBV27; cdr3_aa: CASSVSPGATGANVLTF
d_call: NA; cdr3_length: 11; j_call: TRBJ1-2; v_call: TRBV6-5; cdr3_aa: CASKDSRGYTF
d_call: NA; cdr3_length: 14; j_call: TRBJ2-1; v_call: TRBV9; cdr3_aa: CASSALETYNEQFF
d_call: NA; cdr3_length: 15; j_call: TRBJ1-2; v_call: TRBV19; cdr3_aa: CASSTSSRDTEGYTF
d_call: TRBD2; cdr3_length: 16; j_call: TRBJ2-7; v_call: TRBV13; cdr3_aa: CASSLTLAGGIDEQYF
d_call: NA; cdr3_length: 18; j_call: TRBJ2-5; v_call: TRBV13; cdr3_aa: CASSSSPFIVGAQETQYF
d_call: TRBD2; cdr3_length: 21; j_call: TRBJ2-6; v_call: TRBV28; cdr3_aa: CASSSPIPGLAGSAGANVLTF
d_call: NA; cdr3_length: 15; j_call: TRBJ2-1; v_call: TRBV21-1; cdr3_aa: CASSKGSSGNNEQFF
d_call: NA; cdr3_length: 15; j_call: TRBJ2-1; v_call: TRBV13; cdr3_aa: CASSPLTPGDNEQFF
d_call: NA; cdr3_length: 14; j_call: TRBJ2-1; v_call: TRBV7-3; cdr3_aa: CASSQTASSHEQFF
d_call: NA; cdr3_length: 13; j_call: TRBJ1-2; v_call: TRBV2; cdr3_aa: CASIETDFYGYTF
d_call: TRBD1; cdr3_length: 14; j_call: TRBJ2-1; v_call: TRBV6-5; cdr3_aa: CASSPTGGLNEQFF
d_call: TRBD1; cdr3_length: 14; j_call: TRBJ2-7; v_call: TRBV9; cdr3_aa: CASSSRDSSYEQYF
d_call: TRBD1; cdr3_length: 14; j_call: TRBJ2-1; v_call: TRBV4-1; cdr3_aa: CASSRTGGENEQFF
d_call: NA; cdr3_length: 12; j_call: TRBJ2-7; v_call: TRBV28; cdr3_aa: CASSYGQWEQYF
d_call: TRBD1; cdr3_length: 14; j_call: TRBJ1-1; v_call: TRBV4-1; cdr3_aa: CASSQRDRGTEAFF
d_call: NA; cdr3_length: 11; j_call: TRBJ1-2; v_call: TRBV20-1; cdr3_aa: CSAGTGTPNTF
d_call: TRBD1; cdr3_length: 14; j_call: TRBJ2-7; v_call: TRBV10-3; cdr3_aa: CAISEQGVSYEQYF
d_call: NA; cdr3_length: 15; j_call: TRBJ1-5; v_call: TRBV30; cdr3_aa: CAWASTHYSNQPQHF
d_call: NA; cdr3_length: 13; j_call: TRBJ2-1; v_call: TRBV25-1; cdr3_aa: CASSEYWARDRFF
d_call: TRBD2; cdr3_length: 15; j_call: TRBJ2-7; v_call: TRBV2; cdr3_aa: CASRPATSGRHEQYF
d_call: TRBD2; cdr3_length: 17; j_call: TRBJ2-3; v_call: TRBV28; cdr3_aa: CASSSETGTSGTDTQYF
d_call: TRBD1; cdr3_length: 14; j_call: TRBJ2-5; v_call: TRBV28; cdr3_aa: CASSPQGAIETQYF
d_call: TRBD2; cdr3_length: 15; j_call: TRBJ2-7; v_call: TRBV4-1; cdr3_aa: CASSQTGTSPYEQYF
d_call: TRBD2; cdr3_length: 17; j_call: TRBJ2-2; v_call: TRBV5-1; cdr3_aa: CASSFFIAGTNTGELFF
d_call: NA; cdr3_length: 13; j_call: TRBJ1-5; v_call: TRBV2; cdr3_aa: CASSEHSNQPQHF
d_call: TRBD1; cdr3_length: 14; j_call: TRBJ2-7; v_call: TRBV10-3; cdr3_aa: CATLGQGNSYEQYF
d_call: NA; cdr3_length: 16; j_call: TRBJ2-5; v_call: TRBV9; cdr3_aa: CASSPLSPGAGETQYF
d_call: NA; cdr3_length: 12; j_call: TRBJ1-5; v_call: TRBV5-6; cdr3_aa: CASSLGDQPQHF
d_call: TRBD2; cdr3_length: 15; j_call: TRBJ2-2; v_call: TRBV10-3; cdr3_aa: CAGGTGLAGAGELFF
d_call: NA; cdr3_length: 15; j_call: TRBJ2-7; v_call: TRBV11-2; cdr3_aa: CASSRPGRGTYEQYF
d_call: NA; cdr3_length: 12; j_call: TRBJ1-2; v_call: TRBV13; cdr3_aa: CASSTRNYGYTF
d_call: TRBD2; cdr3_length: 15; j_call: TRBJ2-1; v_call: TRBV7-9; cdr3_aa: CASSLLAGGLNEQFF
d_call: NA; cdr3_length: 12; j_call: TRBJ1-1; v_call: TRBV30; cdr3_aa: CAWSPVFTEAFF
d_call: NA; cdr3_length: 12; j_call: TRBJ2-7; v_call: TRBV19; cdr3_aa: CASSSRVDEQYF
d_call: TRBD2; cdr3_length: 13; j_call: TRBJ2-3; v_call: TRBV27; cdr3_aa: CASKRELTDTQYF
d_call: NA; cdr3_length: 16; j_call: TRBJ1-1; v_call: TRBV5-1; cdr3_aa: CASSRSPSGWNTEAFF
d_call: TRBD2; cdr3_length: 15; j_call: TRBJ2-5; v_call: TRBV7-3; cdr3_aa: CASSLLAGGKETQYF
d_call: TRBD1; cdr3_length: 14; j_call: TRBJ1-1; v_call: TRBV12-5; cdr3_aa: CASGSQGGNTEAFF